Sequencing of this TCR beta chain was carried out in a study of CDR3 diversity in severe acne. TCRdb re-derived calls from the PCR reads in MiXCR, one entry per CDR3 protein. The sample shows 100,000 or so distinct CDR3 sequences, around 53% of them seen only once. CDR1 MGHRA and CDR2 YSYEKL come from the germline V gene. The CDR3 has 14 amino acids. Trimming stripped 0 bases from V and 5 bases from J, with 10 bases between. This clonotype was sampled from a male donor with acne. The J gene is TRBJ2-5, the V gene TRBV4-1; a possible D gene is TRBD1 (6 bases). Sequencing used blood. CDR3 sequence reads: CASSQDPGAETQYF. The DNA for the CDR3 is TGCGCCAGCAGCCAAGATCCAGGGGCGGAGACCCAGTACTTC.